This T cell receptor (beta chain) is from a study of T cell responses to AZD1222 COVID-19 vaccine. Overall study context: Second-dose timings of about 4 or about 12 weeks were pooled. Study observations and caveats: Mapped onto spike, vaccine-associated CD4 TCRs spanned it and were dominant at 160-218 and 743-854. In a largely white British group with more females than males, clonal diversity was possibly underestimated.

Using immunoSEQ multiplex PCR, the repertoire was profiled, and TCRdb retains in-frame clones only, with some absent. This table holds roughly 120,000 clones, about 88% found once. The germline V gene encodes CDR1 LNHDA and CDR2 SQIVND (reference sequence). This CDR3 is built from 14 residues. Trimming at V came to 6 bases and at J to 0 bases, leaving 4 bases not matched to a gene. Notes on this clone: The antigen is undetermined.

The source was peripheral blood, collected on day 0 of AZD1222 vaccination. This TCR was sampled from an adult in good health. The rearrangement uses TRBV19 and TRBJ1-2; 7 nucleotides agree with TRBD1. DNA for the CDR3: TGTGCCAGTAGGAGGACAGGAGCTAACTATGGCTACACCTTC. It is translated as CASRRTGANYGYTF. Drawing the rest from reference TRBV19 and TRBJ1-2, the complete variable domain is DGGITQSPKYLFRKEGQNVTLSCEQNLNHDAMYWYRQDPGQGLRLIYYSQIVNDFQKGDIAEGYSVSREKKESFPLTVTSAQKNPTAFYLCASRRTGANYGYTFGSGTRLTVV.